The T cell receptor beta chain described here comes from a study of shared clonotypes between healthy human individuals. Points from the study as a whole: The sole specimen, blood, was sampled, and tissue repertoires likely differ.

Per germline, CDR1 SGHRS and CDR2 YFSETQ. The CDR3 covers 17 residues. Running of the assay took place at deep level. In the source study's methods: Owing to the provision of junction-only sequences devoid of quality scores by immunoSEQ, filtering differed. The data were produced by immunoSEQ multiplex PCR, yet TCRdb's version contains in-frame clones alone and is incomplete. V, J and clone size were drawn from that table, and D and trimming were deduced from the DNA. In the table there are fewer than 650,000 clones, over 65% of which are singletons. About this clone: Its antigen is not identified. The germline gene is not matched at one end of the junction; a read error may be the cause. In the same sample, other DNA sequences code for this CDR3.

The sequence was collected from a woman in her thirties or forties in good health. Some clones in this sample may be carry-over from other donors' samples. The chain joins TRBV5-1 to TRBJ2-7, with 9 positions matching TRBD1. Sample: PBMCs. The CDR3 protein is CASSLGPPGQGSYEQYF. In DNA form, the CDR3 reads TGCGCCAGTAGCTTGGGACCTCCGGGACAGGGTTCCTACGAGCAGTACTTC.